Listed below are T cell receptor beta chains from one sample, sequenced in a study of cytomegalovirus exposure and HLA in healthy donors. This table comes from immunoSEQ multiplex PCR, and its TCRdb copy is limited to in-frame clones, with some not included. The sample lists more than 150,000 clones; 80% to 90% were seen once. Sequences were obtained from PBMCs. Receptor source: a girl aged 2 to 9 in good health and CMV-seropositive. Each CDR3 is given with its conserved first and last residue. A D gene is named only where the DNA matches it firmly. Rows give clone size only sometimes, using once, few, many, or a class for an expanded clone.

v_call,j_call,clone_size,d_call,cdr3_aa,cdr3_nt
TRBV13,TRBJ1-2,-,-,CASSRRSVRGGYGYTF,TGTGCCAGCAGCCGCAGATCCGTAAGGGGCGGCTATGGCTACACCTTC
TRBV27,TRBJ2-5,-,TRBD1,CASSLETGLETQYF,TGTGCCAGCAGCTTGGAGACAGGGTTGGAGACCCAGTACTTC
TRBV6-1,TRBJ1-2,few,TRBD1,CASSGDRGPYGYTF,TGTGCCAGCAGTGGCGACAGGGGGCCCTATGGCTACACCTTC
TRBV7-3,TRBJ1-2,-,-,CASSPTGRTGYGYTF,TGTGCCAGCAGCCCTACCGGGAGAACAGGCTATGGCTACACCTTC
TRBV2,TRBJ2-3,-,TRBD2,CASGGEREGQRAQYF,TGTGCCAGCGGGGGGGAGCGGGAGGGCCAGAGGGCGCAGTATTTT
TRBV5-1,TRBJ2-3,-,TRBD2,CASSPLAGGPDTQYF,TGCGCCAGCAGCCCTCTAGCGGGAGGGCCAGATACGCAGTATTTT
TRBV9,TRBJ1-3,-,-,CASSYQGRSGNTIYF,TGTGCCAGCAGCTATCAGGGAAGATCTGGAAACACCATATATTTT
TRBV6-1,TRBJ1-6,few,-,CASERRGGDSPLHF,TGTGCCAGCGAACGCAGGGGAGGGGATTCACCCCTCCACTTT
TRBV2,TRBJ2-1,-,TRBD1,CASSVRTGGTNEQFF,TGTGCCAGCAGTGTGCGGACAGGGGGTACCAATGAGCAGTTCTTC
TRBV9,TRBJ2-2,-,-,CASSVNTGVNTGELFF,TGTGCCAGCAGCGTAAATACGGGAGTGAACACCGGGGAGCTGTTTTTT
TRBV10-1,TRBJ2-1,-,-,CASSESGWRGLNNEQFF,TGCGCCAGCAGTGAGTCCGGGTGGCGGGGACTGAACAATGAGCAGTTCTTC
TRBV11-1,TRBJ1-2,-,-,CASSGDLLEPGGYTF,TGTGCCAGCAGCGGCGACCTCCTCGAACCGGGGGGCTACACCTTC
TRBV28,TRBJ2-5,-,-,CASSSARQNQETQYF,TGTGCCAGCAGTTCCGCCAGGCAAAATCAAGAGACCCAGTACTTC
TRBV7-7,TRBJ1-3,-,-,CASSLDSFAGNTIYF,TGTGCCAGCAGCCTGGACAGTTTTGCTGGAAACACCATATATTTT
TRBV6-5,TRBJ1-1,-,TRBD1,CASSYITGGVNTEAFF,TGTGCCAGCAGTTATATAACAGGGGGGGTGAACACTGAAGCTTTCTTT
TRBV4-1,TRBJ1-1,-,-,CASNNLKGGREAFF,TGCGCCAGTAACAATTTAAAGGGGGGGCGTGAAGCTTTCTTT
TRBV10-3,TRBJ2-3,-,-,CATHRRAGAEDTQYF,TGTGCCACGCACCGGCGGGCAGGGGCAGAGGATACGCAGTATTTT
TRBV4-1,TRBJ2-7,-,-,CASSPRTGAYEQYF,TGCGCCAGCAGCCCTCGGACGGGAGCCTACGAGCAGTACTTC
TRBV6-5,TRBJ1-1,-,TRBD1,CASSFDRGTEAFF,TGTGCCAGCAGCTTTGACAGGGGAACTGAAGCTTTCTTT
TRBV15,TRBJ1-2,-,TRBD1,CATSKGKQGVGYTF,TGTGCCACCAGCAAGGGAAAACAGGGGGTGGGCTACACCTTC
TRBV6-5,TRBJ1-1,-,-,CASSTGTPDTEAFF,TGTGCCAGCAGTACCGGGACACCTGACACTGAAGCTTTCTTT
TRBV5-1,TRBJ1-1,-,-,CASRLGAGANTEAFF,TGCGCCAGCAGACTTGGGGCAGGGGCGAACACTGAAGCTTTCTTT
TRBV28,TRBJ2-4,-,TRBD2,CASIGGADIQYF,TGTGCCAGCATCGGGGGGGCAGACATTCAGTACTTC
TRBV2,TRBJ2-6,-,-,CASSRSGGLYGANVLTF,TGTGCCAGCAGTAGGTCAGGGGGGCTTTATGGGGCCAACGTCCTGACTTTC
TRBV7-9,TRBJ1-4,-,-,CASSLGYGEILPTNEKLFF,TGTGCCAGCAGCTTAGGGTATGGAGAAATCCTTCCAACTAATGAAAAACTGTTTTTT
TRBV30,TRBJ1-5,-,-,CAWSVRRPSGWFQPQHF,TGTGCCTGGAGTGTACGGCGGCCCAGCGGCTGGTTTCAGCCCCAGCATTTT
TRBV21-1,TRBJ1-2,-,-,CASSKGRGTLRYGYTF,TGTGCCAGCAGCAAAGGGAGAGGGACTCTTCGCTATGGCTACACCTTC
TRBV19,TRBJ1-1,-,-,CASISNTEAFF,TGTGCCAGTATTAGTAACACTGAAGCTTTCTTT
TRBV5-1,TRBJ1-1,-,-,CASSLEPRTATNTEAFF,TGCGCCAGCAGCTTGGAACCCCGGACAGCTACGAACACTGAAGCTTTCTTT
TRBV7-9,TRBJ2-3,-,TRBD2,CASSLTPSTSGSTDTQYF,TGTGCCAGCAGCCTTACCCCATCGACTAGCGGAAGCACAGATACGCAGTATTTT
TRBV10-3,TRBJ1-1,-,-,CAISEYGQENTEAFF,TGTGCCATCAGTGAGTATGGCCAGGAGAACACTGAAGCTTTCTTT
TRBV4-1,TRBJ2-1,-,TRBD2,CASSQDGGTSSWQEQFF,TGCGCCAGCAGCCAAGACGGGGGGACTAGCTCATGGCAGGAGCAGTTCTTC
TRBV9,TRBJ2-1,-,-,CASSLREGSFNEQFF,TGTGCCAGCAGCCTCCGTGAAGGTAGCTTCAATGAGCAGTTCTTC
TRBV5-1,TRBJ1-1,-,TRBD1,CASSLGQGAMNTEAFF,TGCGCCAGCAGCTTAGGACAGGGGGCTATGAACACTGAAGCTTTCTTT
TRBV28,TRBJ2-1,-,TRBD2,CASSPSSGSYNEQFF,TGTGCCAGCAGCCCATCTAGCGGGTCCTACAATGAGCAGTTCTTC